These 9 T cell receptor beta chains originate from one sample sequenced in a study of somatic mutations in cytotoxic T cells in rheumatoid arthritis. Assay: immunoSEQ multiplex PCR; the TCRdb copy retains only in-frame clones and omits some. Here the sample spans approximately 13,000 clones, over 70% being singletons. The material sequenced was CD8+ T cells sorted from blood. The receptors here all came from an adult with rheumatoid arthritis.

The chain carries TRBV4-1 and TRBJ2-2, with a possible D match to TRBD1 (6 bases). CDR3 length: 17 amino acids. V was pared by 3 bases and J by 6 bases, with 20 bases between. Germline lookup yields CDR1 MGHRA and CDR2 YSYEKL. CDR3 DNA: TGCGCCAGCAGCCAGAGATTAACTGGGTCAGGGGCCGGGGAGCTGTTTTTT. Its protein is CASSQRLTGSGAGELFF.

The chain is built from TRBV19 and TRBJ1-5; possibly TRBD1 for D (5 bases). CDR1 is LNHDA, CDR2 SQIVND, per germline (reference sequence). This CDR3 is built from 14 residues. Deletions cut 7 bases from V and 6 bases from J, with 16 bases between. This CDR3 is CASKDSGMGQPQHF. CDR3 sequence (DNA): TGTGCCAGTAAGGATTCAGGGATGGGTCAGCCCCAGCATTTT.

The rearrangement links TRBV9 to TRBJ2-2; a possible D gene is TRBD2 (7 bases). Germline CDR1 SGDLS, CDR2 YYNGEE. Trimming took 6 bases from V and 2 from J, leaving 20 bases between them. This CDR3 comprises 17 residues. CDR3 amino acids: CASTGAGDLSNTGELFF. CDR3 sequence (DNA): TGTGCCAGCACAGGGGCGGGGGACCTATCTAACACCGGGGAGCTGTTTTTT. The whole variable domain, filled in from reference TRBV9 and TRBJ2-2, reads DSGVTQTPKHLITATGQRVTLRCSPRSGDLSVYWYQQSLDQGLQFLIQYYNGEERAKGNILERFSAQQFPDLHSELNLSSLELGDSALYFCASTGAGDLSNTGELFFGEGSRLTVL.

This clone was picked up a small number of times. V is TRBV4-1 and J is TRBJ1-6; D uncertain. The germline V and J ends were trimmed by 0 bases and 5 bases, with 11 bases remaining between them. CDR3 length: 16 residues. Germline V gene data show CDR1 as MGHRA and CDR2 as YSYEKL. CDR3 nucleotide sequence: TGCGCCAGCAGCCAAGATCAAGGGTTGGATAATTCACCCCTCCACTTT. It specifies CASSQDQGLDNSPLHF.

This chain joins TRBV5-4 and TRBJ1-1, with D possibly TRBD1 on 5 matching bases. CDR3 length equals 14 residues. Germline V lookup: CDR1 SGHNT, CDR2 YYREEE (reference sequence). Trimming took off 2 bases at V and 1 base at J, with 9 bases between the two ends. CDR3 region: CASSFAQGNTEAFF. CDR3 nucleotide sequence: TGTGCCAGCAGCTTTGCCCAGGGGAACACTGAAGCTTTCTTT.

This chain links TRBV13 with TRBJ1-3, with no clear D. Per germline, CDR1 PRHDT and CDR2 FYEKMQ (reference sequence). The V end was cut by 2 bases, the J end by 1 base, with 6 bases between. The CDR3 has 14 amino acids. The CDR3 sequence is CASSLTRSGNTIYF. CDR3 nucleotides: TGTGCCAGCAGCTTAACCAGGTCTGGAAACACCATATATTTT.

The rearrangement links TRBV2 to TRBJ2-1; D might be TRBD1 (5 bases). The CDR3 is 14 residues long. The germline CDR1 and CDR2 sequences are SNHLY and FYNNEI. Trimming stripped 1 base from V and 8 bases from J, with 12 bases between. The CDR3 region has the DNA TGTGCCAGCAGTGAAGGCAGCAGGGCCGATGAGCAGTTCTTC. It codes for CASSEGSRADEQFF.

The table lists this clone with a few counts. This chain links TRBV27 with TRBJ2-1; tentative D call: TRBD2 (5 bases). The CDR3 consists of 13 residues. Germline CDR1 is MNHEY and CDR2 is SMNVEV (reference sequence). The V gene lost 6 bases and the J gene lost 1 base, with 7 bases spanning the gap. The CDR3 region has the DNA TGTGCCAGCAGGGGGAGTTCCTACAATGAGCAGTTCTTC. The encoded protein is CASRGSSYNEQFF.

The CDR3, as DNA: TGTGCCAGTAGTATAACCTCAGGGCCCTCGGGCTATGGCTACACCTTC. It translates to CASSITSGPSGYGYTF. The V gene is TRBV19, the J gene TRBJ1-2; D perhaps matches TRBD1 (5 bases). This CDR3 has 16 residues. Germline loops: CDR1 LNHDA, CDR2 SQIVND (reference sequence). Trimming stripped 2 bases from V and 4 bases from J, with 17 bases between.